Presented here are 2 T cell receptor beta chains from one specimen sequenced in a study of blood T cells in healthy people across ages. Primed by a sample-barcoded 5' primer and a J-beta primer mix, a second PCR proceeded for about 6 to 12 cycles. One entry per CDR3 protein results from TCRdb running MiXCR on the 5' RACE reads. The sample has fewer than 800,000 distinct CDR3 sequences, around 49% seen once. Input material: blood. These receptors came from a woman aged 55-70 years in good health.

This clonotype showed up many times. In nucleotides, the CDR3 is TGTGCCAGCAGCTTGGGGACAGGACGTCAGGAGACCCAGTACTTC. This translates into CASSLGTGRQETQYF. The chain joins TRBV27 to TRBJ2-5; 8 bases are a match to TRBD1. Trimming took 6 bases from V and 5 from J; bases not matched to a gene: 11. CDR1 and CDR2 (germline): MNHEY, SMNVEV (reference sequence). The CDR3 sequence is 15 residues long.

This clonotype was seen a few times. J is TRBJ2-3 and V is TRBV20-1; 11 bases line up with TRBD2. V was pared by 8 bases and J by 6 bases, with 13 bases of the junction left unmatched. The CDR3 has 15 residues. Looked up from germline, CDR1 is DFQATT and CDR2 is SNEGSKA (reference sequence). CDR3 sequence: CSPTTAGTSGDTQYF. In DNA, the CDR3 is TGCAGTCCCACAACGGCCGGGACTAGCGGCGATACGCAGTATTTT.